The sequence of this TCR delta chain was determined in a study of gammadelta T cells in human blood. General study results and limits: Polyclonal expansion of innate γδ T cells after birth appeared microbially driven.

By sample fraction, this clone is medium-sized (0.01 to 0.1%). Its specificity is unknown. This CDR3 region has 21 residues. CDR1 and CDR2 from the germline V gene are TSWWSYY and QGS. V was clipped by 5 bases and J by 0 bases; unmatched bases: 24. TCRdb made new clone calls on the RT-PCR reads using CATT. The sample yields more than 1,500 delta-chain clones, roughly 9.2% seen once. This TCR derives from a human donor. V gene TRDV1 combines with J gene TRDJ1, with 7 bases matching TRDD3. The sequenced material came from non-Vgamma9Vdelta2 gamma-delta T cells from infant blood. In nucleotides, the CDR3 is TGTGCTCTTGGGCCCCCTGAGGAATGTTGGGCTGGGGGTGAGGACACCGATAAACTCATCTTT. Protein: CALGPPEECWAGGEDTDKLIF.